Given below is one T cell receptor beta chain in context. Authors' processing steps: Using reference gene primer amplification, nucleated cell counts were estimated. This table comes from immunoSEQ multiplex PCR, and its TCRdb copy is limited to in-frame clones, with some not included. V, J and clone size reflect that table, while D and trimming were determined from the DNA. The data show 250,000 to 300,000 clones, roughly 86% seen once. This specimen comes from a study of blood T cell repertoires in COVID-19. Looking at the study overall: Samples came from the United States, Italy and Spain, spanning acute and convalescent COVID-19. PBMCs, B-cell-depleted T cells, or T cells were the source of the cDNA or gDNA that made up the material.

Trimming removed 2 bases from V and 5 bases from J, with 9 bases in between. Germline V gene sequence: CDR1 SNHLY, CDR2 FYNNEI. The CDR3 consists of 13 residues. The sequenced sample was peripheral blood. The receptor comes from a man between 18 and 35 years old with active or convalescent COVID-19. The chain is built from TRBV2 and TRBJ2-5, with a possible D match to TRBD1 (5 bases). The CDR3 region is CASSELDNETQYF. The DNA for the CDR3 is TGTGCCAGCAGTGAATTGGACAATGAGACCCAGTACTTC.